This is a list of T cell receptor beta chains from one sample in a study of T cell changes during pregnancy in multiple sclerosis. The repertoire was sequenced with immunoSEQ multiplex PCR; TCRdb's copy has only in-frame clones and lacks some. The table includes roughly 57,000 clones, roughly 94% detected once. Specimen: CD8+ T cells from peripheral blood mononuclear cells, collected after pregnancy. The receptors were gathered from a female donor with multiple sclerosis, enrolled in a pregnancy study. The CDR3 runs from the conserved cysteine through the conserved F or W. Each record gives: CDR3 protein, CDR3 DNA, clone size, J gene, D gene, V gene. A D gene is named only where the DNA matches it firmly. Rows may omit the clone size; those that give it use once, few, many or a size class.

CDR3aa: CASSEVPVILAGSPYNEQFF; CDR3nt: TGTGCCAGCAGTGAGGTCCCGGTAATACTAGCGGGCTCCCCGTACAATGAGCAGTTCTTC; abundance: NA; j_gene: TRBJ2-1; d_gene: TRBD2; v_gene: TRBV2
CDR3aa: CASSSLAGGPYSYEQYF; CDR3nt: TGTGCCAGCAGCTCCCTAGCGGGAGGACCGTACTCCTACGAGCAGTACTTC; abundance: NA; j_gene: TRBJ2-7; d_gene: TRBD2; v_gene: TRBV7-8
CDR3aa: CASNGADTQYF; CDR3nt: TGTGCCAGTAACGGTGCAGATACGCAGTATTTT; abundance: once; j_gene: TRBJ2-3; d_gene: NA; v_gene: TRBV19
CDR3aa: CASSGLAGSYNEQFF; CDR3nt: TGTGCCAGCAGTGGACTAGCGGGCTCCTACAATGAGCAGTTCTTC; abundance: NA; j_gene: TRBJ2-1; d_gene: TRBD2; v_gene: TRBV2
CDR3aa: CASSLSPSTDTQYF; CDR3nt: TGTGCCAGCAGCTTATCCCCTAGCACAGATACGCAGTATTTT; abundance: NA; j_gene: TRBJ2-3; d_gene: NA; v_gene: TRBV7-8
CDR3aa: CASSLPEGMNTEAFF; CDR3nt: TGCGCCAGCAGCCTCCCGGAGGGAATGAACACTGAAGCTTTCTTT; abundance: once; j_gene: TRBJ1-1; d_gene: NA; v_gene: TRBV4-1
CDR3aa: CASSQNSGNEQFF; CDR3nt: TGCGCCAGCAGCCAAAATAGCGGGAATGAGCAGTTCTTC; abundance: NA; j_gene: TRBJ2-1; d_gene: TRBD2; v_gene: TRBV4-1
CDR3aa: CASPDSVTSGANVLTF; CDR3nt: TGTGCCAGCCCCGACAGTGTCACGTCTGGGGCCAACGTCCTGACTTTC; abundance: NA; j_gene: TRBJ2-6; d_gene: NA; v_gene: TRBV21-1
CDR3aa: CASSLARAGGKYEQYF; CDR3nt: TGTGCCAGCAGCTTGGCCAGGGCAGGGGGTAAATACGAGCAGTACTTC; abundance: once; j_gene: TRBJ2-7; d_gene: TRBD1; v_gene: TRBV5-6
CDR3aa: CASSLGPRGEDIQYF; CDR3nt: TGTGCCAGCAGCTTAGGGCCGCGGGGCGAGGACATTCAGTACTTC; abundance: NA; j_gene: TRBJ2-4; d_gene: NA; v_gene: TRBV7-9
CDR3aa: CASGQGRTYEQYF; CDR3nt: TGTGCCAGCGGACAGGGCCGAACCTACGAGCAGTACTTC; abundance: NA; j_gene: TRBJ2-7; d_gene: TRBD1; v_gene: TRBV27
CDR3aa: CASSLAVPHEQFF; CDR3nt: TGTGCCAGCAGCTTAGCCGTCCCCCATGAGCAGTTCTTC; abundance: NA; j_gene: TRBJ2-1; d_gene: NA; v_gene: TRBV11-2
CDR3aa: CASNVLVPEAQYF; CDR3nt: TGCGCCAGCAACGTCCTAGTCCCAGAGGCCCAGTACTTC; abundance: NA; j_gene: TRBJ2-5; d_gene: NA; v_gene: TRBV10-1
CDR3aa: CASSVGVAGGGEQYF; CDR3nt: TGTGCCAGCAGCGTAGGCGTAGCGGGAGGAGGGGAGCAGTACTTC; abundance: NA; j_gene: TRBJ2-7; d_gene: TRBD2; v_gene: TRBV9
CDR3aa: CASSAAGTSGRNEQFF; CDR3nt: TGCGCCAGCAGCGCAGCCGGGACTAGCGGGAGGAATGAGCAGTTCTTC; abundance: NA; j_gene: TRBJ2-1; d_gene: TRBD2; v_gene: TRBV5-1
CDR3aa: CASRTLYGYTF; CDR3nt: TGTGCCAGTAGGACACTCTATGGCTACACCTTC; abundance: NA; j_gene: TRBJ1-2; d_gene: NA; v_gene: TRBV19
CDR3aa: CASSLSLRDWNPCNEKLFF; CDR3nt: TGTGCCAGCAGTTTATCCCTCCGGGACTGGAACCCCTGTAATGAAAAACTGTTTTTT; abundance: NA; j_gene: TRBJ1-4; d_gene: NA; v_gene: TRBV27
CDR3aa: CASTEYAGQGTYEQYF; CDR3nt: TGTGCCAGCACCGAATATGCGGGACAGGGGACCTACGAGCAGTACTTC; abundance: NA; j_gene: TRBJ2-7; d_gene: TRBD1; v_gene: TRBV27
CDR3aa: CASSSREFSYEQYF; CDR3nt: TGTGCCAGCAGCTCCAGGGAATTCTCCTACGAGCAGTACTTC; abundance: NA; j_gene: TRBJ2-7; d_gene: NA; v_gene: TRBV7-9
CDR3aa: CASSWGLAGGNEQFF; CDR3nt: TGCGCCAGCAGCTGGGGACTAGCGGGAGGCAATGAGCAGTTCTTC; abundance: NA; j_gene: TRBJ2-1; d_gene: TRBD2; v_gene: TRBV4-1
CDR3aa: CASSQDRRNTEAFF; CDR3nt: TGCGCCAGCAGCCAAGACCGCAGGAACACTGAAGCTTTCTTT; abundance: NA; j_gene: TRBJ1-1; d_gene: NA; v_gene: TRBV4-3
CDR3aa: CASSQGGGQGLLNTEAFF; CDR3nt: TGTGCCAGCAGCCAAGGGGGGGGACAGGGGCTTCTGAACACTGAAGCTTTCTTT; abundance: NA; j_gene: TRBJ1-1; d_gene: TRBD1; v_gene: TRBV4-2
CDR3aa: CASMFTDTQYF; CDR3nt: TGTGCCTCCATGTTCACAGATACGCAGTATTTT; abundance: NA; j_gene: TRBJ2-3; d_gene: NA; v_gene: TRBV27
CDR3aa: CASSPGGGALYEQYF; CDR3nt: TGTGCCAGCAGCCCTGGTGGGGGGGCGTTGTACGAGCAGTACTTC; abundance: NA; j_gene: TRBJ2-7; d_gene: NA; v_gene: TRBV11-1
CDR3aa: CASNKQGDGANVLTF; CDR3nt: TGTGCCAGCAACAAACAGGGCGACGGGGCCAACGTCCTGACTTTC; abundance: NA; j_gene: TRBJ2-6; d_gene: NA; v_gene: TRBV7-9
CDR3aa: CAWSGLAGEGTDTQYF; CDR3nt: TGTGCCTGGTCCGGACTAGCGGGAGAAGGGACAGATACGCAGTATTTT; abundance: NA; j_gene: TRBJ2-3; d_gene: TRBD2; v_gene: TRBV30
CDR3aa: CASSIGNFNTEAFF; CDR3nt: TGTGCCAGTAGTATAGGTAATTTCAACACTGAAGCTTTCTTT; abundance: NA; j_gene: TRBJ1-1; d_gene: NA; v_gene: TRBV19
CDR3aa: CASSLRVSSYNEQFF; CDR3nt: TGCGCCAGCAGCTTGCGGGTAAGCTCCTACAATGAGCAGTTCTTC; abundance: NA; j_gene: TRBJ2-1; d_gene: NA; v_gene: TRBV5-1
CDR3aa: CSLRTGLSETQYF; CDR3nt: TGCAGCTTAAGGACAGGGTTATCAGAGACCCAGTACTTC; abundance: NA; j_gene: TRBJ2-5; d_gene: TRBD1; v_gene: TRBV29-1
CDR3aa: CASSVAETGTSNYGYTF; CDR3nt: TGTGCCAGCAGCGTAGCTGAGACAGGGACTTCTAACTATGGCTACACCTTC; abundance: NA; j_gene: TRBJ1-2; d_gene: TRBD1; v_gene: TRBV9
CDR3aa: CASRVSNLQGFPGAGELFF; CDR3nt: TGTGCCAGCAGAGTCTCCAATCTACAGGGCTTCCCGGGCGCCGGGGAGCTGTTTTTT; abundance: NA; j_gene: TRBJ2-2; d_gene: NA; v_gene: TRBV28
CDR3aa: CASSLEASGSLEDTQYF; CDR3nt: TGCGCCAGCAGCTTGGAGGCTAGCGGGAGTCTGGAAGATACGCAGTATTTT; abundance: NA; j_gene: TRBJ2-3; d_gene: TRBD2; v_gene: TRBV5-1
CDR3aa: CASSIEGWNGYTF; CDR3nt: TGTGCCAGTAGTATCGAGGGTTGGAATGGCTACACCTTC; abundance: NA; j_gene: TRBJ1-2; d_gene: NA; v_gene: TRBV19
CDR3aa: CASSIQGAGTNYGYTF; CDR3nt: TGTGCCAGCAGCATACAGGGCGCCGGGACTAACTATGGCTACACCTTC; abundance: once; j_gene: TRBJ1-2; d_gene: NA; v_gene: TRBV27
CDR3aa: CASSWGQGPNQPQHF; CDR3nt: TGTGCCAGCAGCTGGGGACAGGGGCCAAATCAGCCCCAGCATTTT; abundance: once; j_gene: TRBJ1-5; d_gene: TRBD1; v_gene: TRBV5-5
CDR3aa: CASTPGGGLNTEAFF; CDR3nt: TGTGCCAGCACCCCCGGCGGGGGCCTGAACACTGAAGCTTTCTTT; abundance: NA; j_gene: TRBJ1-1; d_gene: NA; v_gene: TRBV28
CDR3aa: CASSRGGGRSTDTQYF; CDR3nt: TGTGCCAGCAGCCGAGGGGGGGGCCGTAGTACAGATACGCAGTATTTT; abundance: NA; j_gene: TRBJ2-3; d_gene: NA; v_gene: TRBV11-2
CDR3aa: CASSPGLTGTDTQYF; CDR3nt: TGTGCCAGCAGCCCAGGGCTAACCGGCACAGATACGCAGTATTTT; abundance: NA; j_gene: TRBJ2-3; d_gene: NA; v_gene: TRBV5-4
CDR3aa: CASSQEGGLAITGELFF; CDR3nt: TGCGCCAGCAGCCAAGAAGGAGGACTAGCGATTACCGGGGAGCTGTTTTTT; abundance: NA; j_gene: TRBJ2-2; d_gene: TRBD2; v_gene: TRBV4-1